This T cell receptor (beta chain) was found in a study of T-cell memory formation after mild COVID-19. Study-level results: In second-wave clones peaking day 37, SARS-CoV-2 specificity remained unconfirmed. Mainly in CM and EM were contracting CD4+ clones; CD8+ were in EMRA. Clones contracting over day 15 to 85 were CD4/CD8 balanced, with later expanders leaning CD4+.

This clonotype has a handful of counts. Antigen specificity is unknown. The CDR3 spans 14 residues. V shed 6 bases and J shed 0 bases, with 9 bases lying between them. CDR1 is DFQATT, CDR2 SNEGSKA, per germline (reference sequence). TCRdb itself ran the 5' RACE reads through MiXCR, one entry per CDR3 protein. The sample holds fewer than 150,000 distinct CDR3 sequences; over 20% are singletons and the top ten take approximately 41%. Sample: PBMCs or a T cell subset sorted from them (not recorded which). The receptor's source is a man aged 18 to 30 who had mild COVID-19 (a few samples of this study predate the infection). Cell type and time point are not known. The chain is built from TRBV20-1 and TRBJ1-6, with a tentative D call TRBD1 (6 bases). The CDR3 region is CSATGSSYNSPLHF. The CDR3 DNA sequence: TGCAGTGCCACAGGGAGCTCCTATAATTCACCCCTCCACTTT.